The rows below give T cell receptor beta chains drawn from one sample of a study of cytotoxic CD8 clonotypes in ibrutinib-treated CLL. The assay was immunoSEQ multiplex PCR, and TCRdb's table has in-frame clones only and misses some. This repertoire shows around 300,000 clones, about 77% found once; its top ten account for approximately 7%. This sample comprised PBMCs, obtained before ibrutinib treatment. The receptors derive from a human donor with chronic lymphocytic leukemia. Each CDR3 is given with its conserved first and last residue. D genes are given only for firm matches. Part of the rows lack a size; the others show once, few, many or a class for expanded clones.

J | size | D | V | DNA | CDR3
TRBJ2-3 | - | - | TRBV9 | TGTGCCAGCAGCTTCACCGGGACGGAGAGCACAGATACGCAGTATTTT | CASSFTGTESTDTQYF
TRBJ2-3 | - | - | TRBV2 | TGTGCCAGCACAGGGTATACCGGCGCTACGCAGTATTTT | CASTGYTGATQYF
TRBJ2-2 | few | - | TRBV4-3 | TGCGCCAGCAGCCAAGTTAAGGGTTTGAACACCGGGGAGCTGTTTTTT | CASSQVKGLNTGELFF
TRBJ2-3 | - | TRBD2 | TRBV30 | TGTGCCTGGAGTCTTGGGACTAGCGGCATCACAGATACGCAGTATTTT | CAWSLGTSGITDTQYF
TRBJ2-3 | - | - | TRBV5-1 | TGCGCCAGCAGCTTAGGTCAGCGACCAGATACGCAGTATTTT | CASSLGQRPDTQYF
TRBJ1-1 | - | - | TRBV25-1 | TGTGCCAGCAGTGAATATTTCAACACTGAAGCTTTCTTT | CASSEYFNTEAFF
TRBJ1-4 | - | - | TRBV6-5 | TGTGCCAGCAGTTACTCGATCCACCAACAGGGCGAACTGTTTTTT | CASSYSIHQQGELFF
TRBJ1-2 | - | - | TRBV5-1 | TGCGCCAGCAGCTTGGTGAGCGGGGGGTATGGCTACACCTTC | CASSLVSGGYGYTF
TRBJ2-1 | - | - | TRBV19 | TGTGCCAGTAGTATATTAGCGTCGTACAATGAGCAGTTCTTC | CASSILASYNEQFF
TRBJ1-5 | - | - | TRBV15 | TGTGCCACCAGCAGGGGGAGGGCGAATCAGCCCCAGCATTTT | CATSRGRANQPQHF
TRBJ2-3 | - | - | TRBV5-1 | TGCGCCAGCAGCTCGTTAGCGGAAGATACGCAGTATTTT | CASSSLAEDTQYF